Presented here are 8 T cell receptor beta chains from one specimen sequenced in a study of tumor-infiltrating lymphocytes in localized non-small cell lung cancer. Sequencing was performed with immunoSEQ multiplex PCR; in TCRdb, only in-frame clones are kept and a portion is missing. The sample lists thousands of clones; about 70% were seen once. The sample was uninvolved lung tissue not adjacent to the tumor. These receptors were taken from a human donor with non-small cell lung cancer.

The genes are TRBV6-1 and TRBJ2-5; 7 positions match TRBD1. The CDR3 sequence is 14 residues long. Germline values: CDR1 MNHNS, CDR2 SASEGT. Trimming took 5 bases from V and 4 from J; bases not matched to a gene: 7. DNA of the CDR3: TGTGCCAGCAGTAGATCGACAGGGTTAGAGACCCAGTACTTC. Translating it yields CASSRSTGLETQYF.

The chain is built from TRBV10-3 and TRBJ2-7; D not certain. Germline CDR1 ENHRY, CDR2 SYGVKD. The CDR3 covers 15 residues. Trimming took 0 bases from V and 2 from J, leaving 11 bases between them. The CDR3 here is CAISESIFRAYEQYF. The CDR3 region has the DNA TGTGCCATCAGTGAGTCAATATTTAGGGCCTACGAGCAGTACTTC.

The chain is built from TRBV6-5 and TRBJ1-5, with a tentative D call TRBD1 (5 bases). Germline CDR1 MNHEY, CDR2 SVGAGI. Trimming shortened V by 0 bases and J by 7 bases, and 10 bases separated the two germline ends. This CDR3 comprises 14 residues. DNA of the CDR3: TGTGCCAGCAGTTACTCGCCAGGGTGGCAGCCCCAGCATTTT. Its protein product is CASSYSPGWQPQHF.

This sequence joins TRBV29-1 and TRBJ1-1; D may be TRBD1 (6 bases). The CDR3 contains 13 residues. The V end lost 4 bases, the J end lost 1 base, and 10 bases lay between the germline ends. Germline-derived CDR1 and CDR2 are SQVTM and ANQGSEA. The CDR3, as DNA: TGCAGCGTTGTACCGACAGGGAACACTGAAGCTTTCTTT. Residues: CSVVPTGNTEAFF.

V gene TRBV11-3 combines with J gene TRBJ2-5; TRBD1 might be the D (6 bases). V was clipped by 1 base and J by 7 bases, with 16 bases between them. The V gene's germline CDR1 is SGHNT and CDR2 YENEEA. The CDR3 runs to 15 residues. The CDR3 DNA reads TGTGCCAGCAGCTTAGGGGGACAAACCTTAGCGACCCAGTACTTC. Its translation is CASSLGGQTLATQYF.

This clone ranks as large. V gene TRBV6-1 combines with J gene TRBJ1-5; D not resolved. The CDR3 totals 15 residues. V was clipped by 4 bases and J by 4 bases, with 14 bases between them. In germline, CDR1 is MNHNS, CDR2 SASEGT. CDR3 sequence (DNA): TGTGCCAGCAGTGGTCGTCGGGAGTCAAATCAGCCCCAGCATTTT. It codes for CASSGRRESNQPQHF.

The chain links TRBV25-1 to TRBJ1-2; D might be TRBD1 (6 bases). The V end was cut by 3 bases, the J end by 4 bases, with 15 bases between. CDR1 is MGHDK and CDR2 is SYGVNS in the germline V gene. The CDR3 has 15 amino acids. CDR3 DNA: TGTGCCAGCAGTGATGCCGGGACACCTTTCTATGGCTACACCTTC. This codes for CASSDAGTPFYGYTF.

J is TRBJ1-2 and V is TRBV9, with 8 bases lining up with TRBD1. The CDR3 length is 15 residues. CDR1 is SGDLS, CDR2 YYNGEE, per germline. Trimming at V came to 0 bases and at J to 8 bases, leaving 9 bases not matched to a gene. For the CDR3, the DNA is TGTGCCAGCAGCGTAGGGGTCGGACAGGGAGACGGCTACACCTTC. Translation: CASSVGVGQGDGYTF.